The clone carrying this TCR beta chain was detected many times. Its antigen is not identified. The data were taken from a study of CD8 T cells in ankylosing spondylitis. V lost 5 bases, J lost 2 bases, and 8 bases lay in between. This CDR3 spans 13 amino acids. The germline V gene encodes CDR1 WSHSY and CDR2 SAAADI. Study outcomes and limitations: Typical of ankylosing spondylitis blood, it appeared, was a TCR beta motif of several highly homologous variants. Relatively rare in peripheral blood, disease-linked clones were also CD8+. As reported, disease-linked clones showed significant enrichment in matched ankylosing spondylitis synovial fluid. In the blood and synovial fluid of reactive arthritis, some motif variants had been previously reported.

One entry per CDR3 protein results from TCRdb running MiXCR on the 5' RACE reads. The repertoire holds about 220,000 distinct CDR3 sequences, with 10% to 13% as singletons. Sequenced material: blood, either unsorted or a sorted T cell fraction (not recorded which). The rearrangement joins TRBV10-2 to TRBJ2-3; unclear D gene. This TCR derives from a male donor with ankylosing spondylitis or in good health (not recorded which). The CDR3 nucleotides read TGCGCCAGCAGTTGGGATTTCACAGATACGCAGTATTTT. Its protein is CASSWDFTDTQYF.